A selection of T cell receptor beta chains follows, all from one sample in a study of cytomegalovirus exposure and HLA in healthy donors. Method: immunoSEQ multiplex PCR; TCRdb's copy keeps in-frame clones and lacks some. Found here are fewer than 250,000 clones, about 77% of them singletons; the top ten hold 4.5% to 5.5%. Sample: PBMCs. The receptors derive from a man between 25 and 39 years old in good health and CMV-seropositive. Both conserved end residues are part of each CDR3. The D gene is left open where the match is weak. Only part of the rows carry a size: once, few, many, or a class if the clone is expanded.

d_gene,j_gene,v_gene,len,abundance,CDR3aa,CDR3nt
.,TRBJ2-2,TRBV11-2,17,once,CASSLVGGPANTGELFF,TGTGCCAGCAGCTTAGTTGGGGGCCCAGCGAACACCGGGGAGCTGTTTTTT
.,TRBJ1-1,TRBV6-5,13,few,CASSYQVLTEAFF,TGTGCCAGCAGTTACCAGGTGTTAACTGAAGCTTTCTTT
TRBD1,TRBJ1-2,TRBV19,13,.,CASSDRETNDYTF,TGTGCCAGTTCCGACAGGGAAACGAATGACTACACCTTC
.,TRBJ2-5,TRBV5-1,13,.,CASVQGTEETQYF,TGCGCCAGCGTACAGGGTACGGAGGAGACCCAGTACTTC
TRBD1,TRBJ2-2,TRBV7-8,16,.,CASSRRDRLNTGELFF,TGTGCCAGCAGCCGCCGGGACAGGCTTAACACCGGGGAGCTGTTTTTT
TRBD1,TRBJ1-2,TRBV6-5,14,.,CASRPTGVDYGYTF,TGTGCCAGCAGACCGACAGGGGTGGACTATGGCTACACCTTC
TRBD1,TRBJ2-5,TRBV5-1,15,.,CASSPGTGGRETQYF,TGCGCCAGCAGCCCCGGGACAGGGGGGAGGGAGACCCAGTACTTC
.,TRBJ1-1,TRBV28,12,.,CASSPQGPEAFF,TGTGCCAGCAGTCCCCAGGGTCCTGAAGCTTTCTTT
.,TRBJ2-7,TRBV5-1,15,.,CASSPLLNAGSEQYF,TGCGCCAGCAGCCCCCTCCTCAATGCGGGCTCCGAGCAGTACTTC
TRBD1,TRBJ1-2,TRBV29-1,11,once,CSDGTVYGYTF,TGCAGCGATGGGACAGTCTATGGCTACACCTTC
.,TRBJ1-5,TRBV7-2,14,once,CASKLTGSNQPQHF,TGTGCCAGCAAACTAACAGGGAGCAATCAGCCCCAGCATTTT
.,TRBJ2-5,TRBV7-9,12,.,CASSPQGETQYF,TGTGCCAGCAGCCCCCAGGGAGAGACCCAGTACTTC
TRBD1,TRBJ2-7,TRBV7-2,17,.,CASSLVVAGQDSYEQYF,TGTGCCAGCAGCTTAGTAGTGGCGGGACAGGACTCCTACGAGCAGTACTTC
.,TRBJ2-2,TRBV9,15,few,CASSVAGGSTGELFF,TGTGCCAGCAGCGTAGCTGGGGGGTCCACCGGGGAGCTGTTTTTT
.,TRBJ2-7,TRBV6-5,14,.,CASSYRGSPYEQYF,TGTGCCAGCAGTTACAGGGGGTCCCCCTACGAGCAGTACTTC
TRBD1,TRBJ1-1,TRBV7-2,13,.,CASSQTGSTEAFF,TGTGCCAGCAGCCAGACAGGGTCAACTGAAGCTTTCTTT
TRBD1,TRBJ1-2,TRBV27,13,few,CASSGQGSYGYTF,TGTGCCAGCAGCGGACAGGGTTCCTATGGCTACACCTTC
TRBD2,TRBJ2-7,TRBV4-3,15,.,CASSQARLAGYEQYF,TGCGCCAGCAGCCAAGCGCGTCTAGCGGGCTACGAGCAGTACTTC
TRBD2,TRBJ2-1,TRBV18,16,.,CASSPGSGTRLREQFF,TGTGCCAGCTCACCAGGGTCCGGGACTAGATTGAGGGAGCAGTTCTTC
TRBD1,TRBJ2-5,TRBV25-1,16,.,CASSEYTGGAEETQYF,TGTGCCAGCAGTGAATATACAGGGGGCGCGGAAGAGACCCAGTACTTC
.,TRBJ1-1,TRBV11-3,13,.,CASSLYPNTEAFF,TGTGCCAGCAGCCTCTACCCGAACACTGAAGCTTTCTTT
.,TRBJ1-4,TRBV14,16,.,CASSQSYVATNEKLFF,TGTGCCAGCAGCCAATCCTACGTTGCAACTAATGAAAAACTGTTTTTT
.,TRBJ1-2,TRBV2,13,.,CASSPGQNYGYTF,TGTGCCAGCAGCCCCGGACAGAACTATGGCTACACCTTC
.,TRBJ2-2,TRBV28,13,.,CASSLGGTGELFF,TGTGCCAGCAGTTTGGGGGGAACCGGGGAGCTGTTTTTT
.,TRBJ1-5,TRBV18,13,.,CASSRGEAQPQHF,TGTGCCAGCTCACGGGGGGAGGCTCAGCCCCAGCATTTT
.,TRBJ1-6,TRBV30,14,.,CASSVRVYNSPLHF,TGTGCCTCAAGCGTGAGGGTTTATAATTCACCCCTCCACTTT
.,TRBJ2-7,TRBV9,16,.,CASSSTTATSSYEQYF,TGTGCCAGCAGCTCCACGACAGCTACCAGCTCCTACGAGCAGTACTTC
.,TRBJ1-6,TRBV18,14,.,CASSQQGFNSPLHF,TGTGCCAGCTCACAACAGGGTTTCAATTCACCCCTCCACTTT
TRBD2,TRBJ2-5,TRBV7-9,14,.,CASSFGTNQETQYF,TGTGCCAGCAGCTTCGGGACTAACCAAGAGACCCAGTACTTC
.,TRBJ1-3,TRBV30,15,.,CAWSMEDDSGNTIYF,TGTGCCTGGAGTATGGAGGACGACTCTGGAAACACCATATATTTT
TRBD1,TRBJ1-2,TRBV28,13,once,CASSRTGGNGYTF,TGTGCCAGCAGCCGGACAGGGGGCAATGGCTACACCTTC